This T cell receptor (beta chain) was sequenced for a study of blood T cell repertoires in COVID-19. The method was immunoSEQ multiplex PCR; TCRdb's version includes in-frame clones alone and lacks a portion of them. Found here are around 400,000 clones, roughly 84% of them singletons; the top ten hold roughly 1.4%. Germline-derived CDR1 and CDR2 are MGHRA and YSYEKL. The CDR3 extends over 17 amino acids. The germline V and J ends were trimmed by 0 bases and 0 bases, with 12 bases remaining between them. The specimen was PBMCs or T cells enriched from blood (not recorded which). This TCR was sampled from a woman between 18 and 29 years old who had been exposed to COVID-19. The chain combines TRBV4-1 with TRBJ1-3; D perhaps matches TRBD1 (5 bases). The CDR3 spells CASSQENRQTSGNTIYF. The CDR3 DNA reads TGCGCCAGCAGCCAAGAAAACAGGCAAACCTCTGGAAACACCATATATTTT.